The rows below give T cell receptor beta chains drawn from one sample of a study of T cells after yellow fever vaccination. TCRdb reanalysed the 5' RACE reads using MiXCR and keeps one entry per CDR3 protein. The sample contains hundreds of thousands of distinct CDR3 sequences, 18% of which appear only once. This sample comprised PBMCs, obtained before the yellow fever booster vaccination. The receptors originated from a man younger than 35 who received the YFV17D yellow fever vaccine. Both conserved end residues are part of each CDR3. The order of the fields is clone size, V gene, D gene, J gene, CDR3 protein, CDR3 DNA. The D gene is left open where the match is weak. Expanded clones get a size class; other rows say once, few or many, or leave the size out.

clone_size: -; v_call: TRBV6-5; d_call: -; j_call: TRBJ2-7; cdr3_aa: CASSYSRGDPYEQYF; cdr3_nt: TGTGCCAGCAGTTACTCTCGAGGGGATCCCTACGAGCAGTACTTC
clone_size: many; v_call: TRBV7-2; d_call: TRBD2; j_call: TRBJ2-3; cdr3_aa: CASSPTGTSGGPDTQYF; cdr3_nt: TGTGCCAGCAGCCCGACCGGGACTAGCGGGGGCCCGGATACGCAGTATTTT
clone_size: -; v_call: TRBV12-3/TRBV12-4; d_call: -; j_call: TRBJ2-1; cdr3_aa: CASSPRVTPTGNEQFF; cdr3_nt: TGTGCCAGCAGCCCTCGTGTCACCCCGACCGGGAATGAGCAGTTCTTC
clone_size: -; v_call: TRBV7-2; d_call: TRBD1; j_call: TRBJ2-5; cdr3_aa: CASSADRGIGETQYF; cdr3_nt: TGTGCCAGCAGCGCGGACAGGGGCATTGGGGAGACCCAGTACTTC
clone_size: few; v_call: TRBV6-4; d_call: TRBD2; j_call: TRBJ2-1; cdr3_aa: CASSDGTSGAYNEQFF; cdr3_nt: TGTGCCAGCAGTGACGGGACTAGCGGGGCCTACAATGAGCAGTTCTTC
clone_size: -; v_call: TRBV6-5; d_call: -; j_call: TRBJ1-4; cdr3_aa: CASRRGTNEKLFF; cdr3_nt: TGTGCCAGCAGACGGGGGACTAATGAAAAACTGTTTTTT
clone_size: few; v_call: TRBV6-5; d_call: -; j_call: TRBJ2-4; cdr3_aa: CASSYSTQAKNIQYF; cdr3_nt: TGTGCCAGCAGTTACTCGACTCAAGCCAAAAACATTCAGTACTTC
clone_size: many; v_call: TRBV29-1; d_call: -; j_call: TRBJ1-1; cdr3_aa: CSVGDREAFF; cdr3_nt: TGCAGCGTTGGAGACCGTGAAGCTTTCTTT
clone_size: -; v_call: TRBV18; d_call: -; j_call: TRBJ2-1; cdr3_aa: CASSLYNNEQFF; cdr3_nt: TGTGCCAGCTCATTGTACAACAATGAGCAGTTCTTC
clone_size: few; v_call: TRBV7-2; d_call: -; j_call: TRBJ2-4; cdr3_aa: CASSLRRGGVDIQYF; cdr3_nt: TGTGCCAGCAGCTTGCGTAGGGGAGGTGTCGACATTCAGTACTTC
clone_size: -; v_call: TRBV24-1; d_call: -; j_call: TRBJ1-5; cdr3_aa: CALQEGVFEQPQHF; cdr3_nt: TGTGCCCTCCAAGAAGGGGTTTTTGAACAGCCCCAGCATTTT
clone_size: few; v_call: TRBV12-3/TRBV12-4; d_call: -; j_call: TRBJ1-5; cdr3_aa: CASSLQGRQPQHF; cdr3_nt: TGTGCCAGCAGCCTTCAGGGGCGGCAGCCCCAGCATTTT
clone_size: -; v_call: TRBV23-1; d_call: TRBD2; j_call: TRBJ2-5; cdr3_aa: CASRGPSGGETQYF; cdr3_nt: TGCGCCAGCAGGGGACCCTCGGGGGGTGAGACCCAGTACTTC
clone_size: few; v_call: TRBV20-1; d_call: TRBD1; j_call: TRBJ1-1; cdr3_aa: CSATAMVDRSEAFF; cdr3_nt: TGCAGTGCTACCGCCATGGTGGACAGGTCCGAAGCTTTCTTT
clone_size: -; v_call: TRBV19; d_call: -; j_call: TRBJ1-1; cdr3_aa: CASSIRRRDTEAFF; cdr3_nt: TGTGCCAGTAGTATCCGGAGAAGGGACACTGAAGCTTTCTTT
clone_size: -; v_call: TRBV6-5; d_call: -; j_call: TRBJ2-3; cdr3_aa: CASSYQRRADTQYF; cdr3_nt: TGTGCCAGCAGTTACCAGCGACGGGCAGATACGCAGTATTTT
clone_size: -; v_call: TRBV4-1; d_call: -; j_call: TRBJ2-5; cdr3_aa: CASSQEWGSRETQYF; cdr3_nt: TGCGCCAGCAGCCAAGAGTGGGGTAGCCGGGAGACCCAGTACTTC
clone_size: few; v_call: TRBV12-3/TRBV12-4; d_call: -; j_call: TRBJ1-1; cdr3_aa: CASSRREEVSEAFF; cdr3_nt: TGTGCCAGCAGTCGAAGGGAGGAGGTCTCTGAAGCTTTCTTT
clone_size: few; v_call: TRBV24-1; d_call: -; j_call: TRBJ2-6; cdr3_aa: CATSDEARANVLTF; cdr3_nt: TGTGCCACCAGTGATGAGGCACGGGCCAACGTCCTGACTTTC
clone_size: many; v_call: TRBV7-9; d_call: TRBD2; j_call: TRBJ2-1; cdr3_aa: CAGTSGDVLGQFF; cdr3_nt: TGTGCCGGGACTAGCGGGGACGTTTTGGGGCAGTTCTTC
clone_size: many; v_call: TRBV9; d_call: -; j_call: TRBJ1-2; cdr3_aa: CASSVDDTSFYGYTF; cdr3_nt: TGTGCCAGCAGCGTAGATGACACCTCCTTCTATGGCTACACCTTC
clone_size: -; v_call: TRBV10-3; d_call: -; j_call: TRBJ2-2; cdr3_aa: CAISSEEAIGGELFF; cdr3_nt: TGTGCCATCAGTTCGGAGGAGGCAATTGGCGGGGAGCTGTTTTTT
clone_size: -; v_call: TRBV7-9; d_call: TRBD2; j_call: TRBJ2-1; cdr3_aa: CASSPGLAGGHSYNEQFF; cdr3_nt: TGTGCCAGCAGCCCCGGACTAGCGGGGGGGCACTCCTACAATGAGCAGTTCTTC
clone_size: -; v_call: TRBV30; d_call: TRBD1; j_call: TRBJ1-5; cdr3_aa: CAWDRDYQPQHF; cdr3_nt: TGTGCCTGGGACAGGGATTATCAGCCCCAGCATTTT
clone_size: few; v_call: TRBV20-1; d_call: -; j_call: TRBJ2-2; cdr3_aa: CSANRENTGELFF; cdr3_nt: TGCAGTGCTAACAGGGAGAACACCGGGGAGCTGTTTTTT
clone_size: once; v_call: TRBV7-8; d_call: TRBD1; j_call: TRBJ2-4; cdr3_aa: CASRPYGQGEDIQYF; cdr3_nt: TGTGCCAGCCGTCCCTACGGACAGGGGGAGGACATTCAGTACTTC
clone_size: -; v_call: TRBV10-3; d_call: -; j_call: TRBJ1-1; cdr3_aa: CASSPGPNPTEAFF; cdr3_nt: TGTGCCTCCTCCCCGGGGCCCAACCCCACTGAAGCTTTCTTT
clone_size: -; v_call: TRBV25-1; d_call: TRBD1; j_call: TRBJ1-1; cdr3_aa: CASSPSTGLTEAFF; cdr3_nt: TGTGCCAGCAGCCCATCGACAGGGCTCACTGAAGCTTTCTTT
clone_size: few; v_call: TRBV2; d_call: -; j_call: TRBJ2-2; cdr3_aa: CASSEVYTGELFF; cdr3_nt: TGTGCCAGCAGTGAAGTTTACACCGGGGAGCTGTTTTTT
clone_size: -; v_call: TRBV4-3; d_call: -; j_call: TRBJ2-3; cdr3_aa: CASSQSEVLELTDTQYF; cdr3_nt: TGCGCCAGCAGCCAATCCGAGGTACTGGAACTTACAGATACGCAGTATTTT
clone_size: medium-sized; v_call: TRBV7-6; d_call: -; j_call: TRBJ2-3; cdr3_aa: CASSYTSTDTQYF; cdr3_nt: TGTGCCAGCAGCTACACTAGCACAGATACGCAGTATTTT
clone_size: few; v_call: TRBV13; d_call: -; j_call: TRBJ2-2; cdr3_aa: CASSSRDTGELFF; cdr3_nt: TGTGCCAGCAGCTCACGGGACACCGGGGAGCTGTTTTTT
clone_size: -; v_call: TRBV12-3/TRBV12-4; d_call: TRBD1; j_call: TRBJ1-2; cdr3_aa: CASSLIRTGGRGYTF; cdr3_nt: TGTGCCAGCAGTTTAATACGGACAGGGGGTCGTGGCTACACCTTC
clone_size: many; v_call: TRBV6-2/TRBV6-3; d_call: -; j_call: TRBJ2-4; cdr3_aa: CASSFGTFLAKNIQYF; cdr3_nt: TGTGCCAGCAGTTTCGGGACATTTCTAGCCAAAAACATTCAGTACTTC
clone_size: -; v_call: TRBV3-1; d_call: TRBD2; j_call: TRBJ2-3; cdr3_aa: CASSQERLAGDTQYF; cdr3_nt: TGTGCCAGCAGCCAAGAAAGACTAGCGGGAGATACGCAGTATTTT
clone_size: few; v_call: TRBV12-3/TRBV12-4; d_call: -; j_call: TRBJ1-5; cdr3_aa: CASSLGQPNQPQHF; cdr3_nt: TGTGCCAGCAGTTTAGGACAGCCCAATCAGCCCCAGCATTTT
clone_size: -; v_call: TRBV18; d_call: -; j_call: TRBJ2-2; cdr3_aa: CASSPPGLAGELFF; cdr3_nt: TGTGCCAGCTCACCACCGGGACTTGCCGGGGAGCTGTTTTTT
clone_size: many; v_call: TRBV7-6; d_call: -; j_call: TRBJ2-5; cdr3_aa: CASSLGGKTQYF; cdr3_nt: TGTGCCAGCAGCTTAGGAGGAAAGACCCAGTACTTC
clone_size: -; v_call: TRBV7-8; d_call: -; j_call: TRBJ2-1; cdr3_aa: CASSAPEGRYNEQFF; cdr3_nt: TGTGCCAGCAGCGCCCCCGAGGGACGGTACAATGAGCAGTTCTTC
clone_size: -; v_call: TRBV13; d_call: TRBD2; j_call: TRBJ2-1; cdr3_aa: CASSQRTRSNEQFF; cdr3_nt: TGTGCCAGCAGCCAGAGGACTAGAAGCAATGAGCAGTTCTTC
clone_size: few; v_call: TRBV7-2; d_call: -; j_call: TRBJ2-3; cdr3_aa: CASTKDEDTQYF; cdr3_nt: TGTGCCAGCACCAAGGATGAAGATACGCAGTATTTT
clone_size: few; v_call: TRBV5-4; d_call: TRBD1; j_call: TRBJ2-5; cdr3_aa: CASSRTGETQYF; cdr3_nt: TGTGCCAGCAGCAGGACAGGGGAGACCCAGTACTTC
clone_size: few; v_call: TRBV6-6; d_call: TRBD2; j_call: TRBJ2-5; cdr3_aa: CASAHRLAGGSSETQYF; cdr3_nt: TGTGCCAGCGCCCATCGACTAGCGGGGGGGTCGTCAGAGACCCAGTACTTC
clone_size: -; v_call: TRBV4-2; d_call: TRBD1; j_call: TRBJ1-5; cdr3_aa: CASGRQGAGNQPQHF; cdr3_nt: TGTGCCAGCGGAAGACAGGGGGCGGGCAATCAGCCCCAGCATTTT
clone_size: few; v_call: TRBV7-8; d_call: -; j_call: TRBJ1-6; cdr3_aa: CASSSWRGYDSPLHF; cdr3_nt: TGTGCCAGCAGCAGCTGGCGGGGCTACGATTCACCCCTCCACTTT
clone_size: -; v_call: TRBV11-1; d_call: -; j_call: TRBJ2-5; cdr3_aa: CASSAGFGETQYF; cdr3_nt: TGTGCCAGCAGCGCGGGCTTCGGGGAGACCCAGTACTTC
clone_size: once; v_call: TRBV6-5; d_call: -; j_call: TRBJ2-3; cdr3_aa: CASSPFRSQEDTQYF; cdr3_nt: TGTGCCAGCAGTCCCTTCCGCTCGCAGGAGGATACGCAGTATTTT
clone_size: few; v_call: TRBV6-1; d_call: -; j_call: TRBJ1-1; cdr3_aa: CASSEPGVTEAFF; cdr3_nt: TGTGCCAGCAGTGAACCAGGGGTGACTGAAGCTTTCTTT
clone_size: many; v_call: TRBV7-2; d_call: TRBD1; j_call: TRBJ2-7; cdr3_aa: CASSENLGQGVYEQYF; cdr3_nt: TGTGCCAGCAGCGAAAATCTCGGACAGGGAGTCTACGAGCAGTACTTC
clone_size: -; v_call: TRBV9; d_call: TRBD2; j_call: TRBJ2-5; cdr3_aa: CASSVASGGAGLETQYF; cdr3_nt: TGTGCCAGCAGCGTAGCCAGCGGGGGGGCCGGGTTAGAGACCCAGTACTTC
clone_size: -; v_call: TRBV15; d_call: TRBD1; j_call: TRBJ2-5; cdr3_aa: CATSRRGTGEETQYF; cdr3_nt: TGTGCCACCAGCAGACGGGGGACAGGGGAAGAGACCCAGTACTTC
clone_size: -; v_call: TRBV5-1; d_call: TRBD1; j_call: TRBJ2-2; cdr3_aa: CASSWTGTANTGELFF; cdr3_nt: TGCGCCAGCAGCTGGACAGGGACTGCGAACACCGGGGAGCTGTTTTTT